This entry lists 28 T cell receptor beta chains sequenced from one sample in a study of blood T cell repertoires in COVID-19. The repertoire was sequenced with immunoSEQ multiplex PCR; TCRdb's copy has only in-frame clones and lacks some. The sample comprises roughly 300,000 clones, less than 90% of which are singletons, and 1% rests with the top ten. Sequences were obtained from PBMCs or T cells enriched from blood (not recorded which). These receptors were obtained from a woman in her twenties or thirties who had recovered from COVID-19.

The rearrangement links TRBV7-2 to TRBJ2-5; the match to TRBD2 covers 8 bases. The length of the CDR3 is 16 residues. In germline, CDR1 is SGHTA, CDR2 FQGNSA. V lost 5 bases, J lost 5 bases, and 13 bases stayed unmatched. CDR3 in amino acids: CASSARAAGDGETQYF. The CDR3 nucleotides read TGTGCCAGCAGCGCCAGAGCAGCGGGGGATGGGGAGACCCAGTACTTC.

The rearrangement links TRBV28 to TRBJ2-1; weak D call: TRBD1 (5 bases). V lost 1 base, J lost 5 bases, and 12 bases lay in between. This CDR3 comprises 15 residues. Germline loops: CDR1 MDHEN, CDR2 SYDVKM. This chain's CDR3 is CASSLSQGLDNEQFF. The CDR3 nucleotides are TGTGCCAGCAGTTTATCCCAGGGTTTGGACAATGAGCAGTTCTTC.

As DNA, the CDR3 is TGCGCCAGCAGGGACAGGGTTGGAAACACCATATATTTT. It yields the protein CASRDRVGNTIYF. This chain connects TRBV10-2 to TRBJ1-3; 8 positions match TRBD1. The V gene end was trimmed by 6 bases and the J gene end by 3 bases; junction bases not matched to a gene: 1. Per germline, CDR1 WSHSY and CDR2 SAAADI. The CDR3 consists of 13 residues.

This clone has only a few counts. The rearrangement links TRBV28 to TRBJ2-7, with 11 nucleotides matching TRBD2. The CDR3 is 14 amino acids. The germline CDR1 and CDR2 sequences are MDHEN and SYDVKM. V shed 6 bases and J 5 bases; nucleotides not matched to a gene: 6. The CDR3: CASRPGLAGHEQYF. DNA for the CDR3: TGTGCCAGCAGACCCGGACTAGCGGGTCACGAGCAGTACTTC.

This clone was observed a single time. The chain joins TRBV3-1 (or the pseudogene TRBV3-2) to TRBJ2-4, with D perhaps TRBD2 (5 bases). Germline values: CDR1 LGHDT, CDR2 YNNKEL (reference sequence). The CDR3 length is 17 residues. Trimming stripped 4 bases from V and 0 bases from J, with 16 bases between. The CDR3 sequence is CASSRTRTELAKNIQYF. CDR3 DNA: TGTGCCAGCAGCCGGACTCGGACGGAACTAGCCAAAAACATTCAGTACTTC.

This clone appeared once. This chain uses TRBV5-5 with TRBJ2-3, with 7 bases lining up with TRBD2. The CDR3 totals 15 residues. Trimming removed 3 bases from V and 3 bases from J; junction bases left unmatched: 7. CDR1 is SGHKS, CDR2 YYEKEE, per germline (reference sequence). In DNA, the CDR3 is TGTGCCAGCAGCTCGAAGCGGGGTAGGACAGATACGCAGTATTTT. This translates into CASSSKRGRTDTQYF.

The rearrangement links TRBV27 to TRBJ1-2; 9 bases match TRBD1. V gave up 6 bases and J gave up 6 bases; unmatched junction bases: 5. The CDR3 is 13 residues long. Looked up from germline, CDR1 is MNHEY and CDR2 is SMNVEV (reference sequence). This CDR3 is CASSQDRGDGYTF. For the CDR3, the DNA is TGTGCCAGCAGCCAGGACAGGGGAGATGGCTACACCTTC.

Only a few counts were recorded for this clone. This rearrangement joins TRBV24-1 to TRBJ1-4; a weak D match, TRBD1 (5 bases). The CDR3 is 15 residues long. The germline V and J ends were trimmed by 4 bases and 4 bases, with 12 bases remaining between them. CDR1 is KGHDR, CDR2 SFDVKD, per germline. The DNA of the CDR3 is TGTGCCACCAGTGAAAACGCCGGGGGTAATGAAAAACTGTTTTTT. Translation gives CATSENAGGNEKLFF.

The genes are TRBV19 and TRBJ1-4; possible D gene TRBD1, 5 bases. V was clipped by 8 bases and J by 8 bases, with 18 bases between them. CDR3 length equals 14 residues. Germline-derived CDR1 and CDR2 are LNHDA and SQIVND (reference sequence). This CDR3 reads CASRPTARPEKLFF. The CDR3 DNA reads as TGTGCCAGTCGTCCGACAGCCCGGCCGGAAAAACTGTTTTTT.

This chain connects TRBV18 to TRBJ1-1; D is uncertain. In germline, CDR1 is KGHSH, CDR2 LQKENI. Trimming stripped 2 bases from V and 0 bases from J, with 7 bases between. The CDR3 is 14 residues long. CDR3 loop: CASSPYTLNTEAFF. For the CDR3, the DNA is TGTGCCAGCTCACCATACACCTTGAACACTGAAGCTTTCTTT.

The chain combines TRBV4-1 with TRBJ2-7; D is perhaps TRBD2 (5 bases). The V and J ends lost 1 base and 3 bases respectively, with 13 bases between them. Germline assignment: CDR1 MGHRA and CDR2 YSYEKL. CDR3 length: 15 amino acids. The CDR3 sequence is CASSQALLAGYEQYF. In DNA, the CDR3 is TGCGCCAGCAGCCAAGCTCTGTTGGCGGGCTACGAGCAGTACTTC.

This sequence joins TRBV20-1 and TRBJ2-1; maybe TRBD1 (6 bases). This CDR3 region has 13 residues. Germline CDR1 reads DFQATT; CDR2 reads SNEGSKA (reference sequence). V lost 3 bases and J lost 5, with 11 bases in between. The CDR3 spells CSASLGQDNEQFF. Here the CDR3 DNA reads TGCAGTGCTAGTTTGGGACAAGACAATGAGCAGTTCTTC.

CDR3 in amino acids: CASSLFRGNSGELFF. The CDR3 nucleotides read TGTGCCAGCAGCTTATTCCGGGGAAATAGCGGGGAGCTGTTTTTT. The rearrangement links TRBV11-2 to TRBJ2-2, with D possibly being TRBD2 (5 bases). The CDR3 totals 15 residues. Germline V gene lookup returns CDR1 SGHAT and CDR2 FQNNGV. Trimming removed 2 bases from V and 7 bases from J, with 14 bases in between.

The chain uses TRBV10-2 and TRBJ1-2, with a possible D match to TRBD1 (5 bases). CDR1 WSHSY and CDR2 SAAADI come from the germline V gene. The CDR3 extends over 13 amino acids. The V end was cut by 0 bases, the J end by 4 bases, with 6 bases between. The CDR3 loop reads CASSESGGYGYTF. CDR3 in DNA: TGCGCCAGCAGTGAGTCCGGGGGCTATGGCTACACCTTC.

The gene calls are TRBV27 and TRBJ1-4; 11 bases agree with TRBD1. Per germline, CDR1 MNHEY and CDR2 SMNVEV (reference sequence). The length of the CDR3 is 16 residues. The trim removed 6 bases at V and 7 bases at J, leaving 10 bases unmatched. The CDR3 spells CASRRGDRGSFEKLFF. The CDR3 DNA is TGTGCCAGCAGGCGGGGGGACAGGGGGAGTTTTGAAAAACTGTTTTTT.

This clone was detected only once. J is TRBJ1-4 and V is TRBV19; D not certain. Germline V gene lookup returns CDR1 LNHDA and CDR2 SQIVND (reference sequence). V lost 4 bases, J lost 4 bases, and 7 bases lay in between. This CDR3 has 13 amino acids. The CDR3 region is CASSTSLNEKLFF. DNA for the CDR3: TGTGCCAGTAGTACCTCCCTTAATGAAAAACTGTTTTTT.

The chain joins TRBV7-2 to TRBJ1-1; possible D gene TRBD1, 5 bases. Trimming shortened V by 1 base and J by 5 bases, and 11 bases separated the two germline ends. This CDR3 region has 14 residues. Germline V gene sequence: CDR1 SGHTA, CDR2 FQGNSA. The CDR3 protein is CASSLEGGVTEAFF. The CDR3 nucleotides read TGTGCCAGCAGCTTAGAGGGAGGGGTTACTGAAGCTTTCTTT.

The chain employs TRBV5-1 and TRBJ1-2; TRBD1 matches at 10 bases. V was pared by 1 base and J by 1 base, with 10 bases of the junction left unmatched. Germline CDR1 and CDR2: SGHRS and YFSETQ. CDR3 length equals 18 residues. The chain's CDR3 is CASSLRPGQGNLNYGYTF. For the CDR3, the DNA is TGCGCCAGCAGCTTGCGTCCGGGACAGGGGAATCTTAACTATGGCTACACCTTC.

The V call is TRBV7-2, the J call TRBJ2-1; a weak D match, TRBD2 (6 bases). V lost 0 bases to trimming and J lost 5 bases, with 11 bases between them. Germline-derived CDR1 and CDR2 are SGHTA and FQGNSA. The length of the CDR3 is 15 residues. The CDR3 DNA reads TGTGCCAGCAGCTTAGCCGGGGGATTCCACAATGAGCAGTTCTTC. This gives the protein CASSLAGGFHNEQFF.

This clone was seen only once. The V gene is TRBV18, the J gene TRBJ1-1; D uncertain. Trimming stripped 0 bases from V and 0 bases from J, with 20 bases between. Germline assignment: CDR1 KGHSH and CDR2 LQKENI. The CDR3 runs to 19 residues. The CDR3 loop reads CASSPPSPGSRALNTEAFF. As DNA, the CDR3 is TGTGCCAGCTCACCACCGTCTCCGGGGAGTCGAGCGCTGAACACTGAAGCTTTCTTT. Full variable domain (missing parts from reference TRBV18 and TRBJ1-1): NAGVMQNPRHLVRRRGQEARLRCSPMKGHSHVYWYRQLPEEGLKFMVYLQKENIIDESGMPKERFSAEFPKEGPSILRIQQVVRGDSAAYFCASSPPSPGSRALNTEAFFGQGTRLTVV.

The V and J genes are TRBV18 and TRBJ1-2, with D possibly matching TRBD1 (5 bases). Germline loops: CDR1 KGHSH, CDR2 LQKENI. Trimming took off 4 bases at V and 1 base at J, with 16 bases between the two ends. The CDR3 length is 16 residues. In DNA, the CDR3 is TGTGCCAGCTCACGGCAAACAGGAACCGATAACTATGGCTACACCTTC. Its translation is CASSRQTGTDNYGYTF.

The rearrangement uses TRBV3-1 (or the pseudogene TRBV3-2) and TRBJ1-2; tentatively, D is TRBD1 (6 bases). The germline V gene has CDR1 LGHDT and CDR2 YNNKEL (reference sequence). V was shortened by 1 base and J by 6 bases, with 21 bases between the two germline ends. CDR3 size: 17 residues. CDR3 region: CASSQASGGRMGDGYTF. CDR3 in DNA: TGTGCCAGCAGCCAAGCGTCCGGGGGGCGAATGGGGGATGGCTACACCTTC.

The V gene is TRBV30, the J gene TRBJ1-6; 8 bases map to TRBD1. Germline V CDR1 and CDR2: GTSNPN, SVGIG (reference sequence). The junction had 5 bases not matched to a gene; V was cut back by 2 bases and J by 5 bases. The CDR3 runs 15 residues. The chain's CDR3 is CAWSMAGGDNSPLHF. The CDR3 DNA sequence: TGTGCCTGGAGTATGGCAGGGGGCGATAATTCACCCCTCCACTTT.

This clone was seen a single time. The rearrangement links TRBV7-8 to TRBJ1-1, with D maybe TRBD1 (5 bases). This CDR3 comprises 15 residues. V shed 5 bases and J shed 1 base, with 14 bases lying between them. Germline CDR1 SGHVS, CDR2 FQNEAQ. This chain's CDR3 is CASSPRTRSNTEAFF. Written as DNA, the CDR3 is TGTGCCAGCAGCCCAAGGACACGCTCGAACACTGAAGCTTTCTTT.

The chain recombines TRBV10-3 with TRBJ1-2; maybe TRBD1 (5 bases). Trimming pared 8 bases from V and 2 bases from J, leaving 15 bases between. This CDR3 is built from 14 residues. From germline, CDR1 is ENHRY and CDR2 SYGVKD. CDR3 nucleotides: TGTGCCATCGGCGACCAGACAGAGAACTATGGCTACACCTTC. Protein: CAIGDQTENYGYTF.

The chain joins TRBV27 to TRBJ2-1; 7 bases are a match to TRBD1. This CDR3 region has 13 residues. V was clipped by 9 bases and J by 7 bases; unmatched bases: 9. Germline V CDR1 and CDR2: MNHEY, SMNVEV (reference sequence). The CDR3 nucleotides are TGTGCCAGGGGAAGACAGGGTGGGAATGAGCAGTTCTTC. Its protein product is CARGRQGGNEQFF.

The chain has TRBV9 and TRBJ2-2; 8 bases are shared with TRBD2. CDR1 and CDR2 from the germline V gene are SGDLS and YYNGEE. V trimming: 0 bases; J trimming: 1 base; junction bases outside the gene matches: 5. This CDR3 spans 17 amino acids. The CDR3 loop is CASSVALRGVNTGELFF. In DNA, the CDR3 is TGTGCCAGCAGCGTAGCTTTGCGGGGGGTGAACACCGGGGAGCTGTTTTTT.

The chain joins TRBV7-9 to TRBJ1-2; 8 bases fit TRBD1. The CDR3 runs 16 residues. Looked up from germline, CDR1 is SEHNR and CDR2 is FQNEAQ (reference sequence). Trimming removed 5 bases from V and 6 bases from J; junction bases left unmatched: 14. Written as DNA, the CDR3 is TGTGCCAGCAGCGCAAACCTACAGGGGGTGAAGAATGGCTACACCTTC. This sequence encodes CASSANLQGVKNGYTF.